This TCR beta chain was profiled in a study of cytomegalovirus exposure and HLA in healthy donors. Study-level results: Most TCR sequences showed up rarely, but some public TCRs showed up in many donors. The study dropped some indistinguishable V segments, TRBV6-2 and TRBV6-3 among them.

PCR involved 60 Vbeta and 13 Jbeta primers. Assay used: immunoSEQ multiplex PCR; TCRdb lists only in-frame clones, some missing. Of roughly 150,000 clones listed, 70% to 75% are singletons. About this clone: Its target is not known.

CDR1 SGHAT and CDR2 FQNNGV come from the germline V gene. The CDR3 loop spans 13 amino acids. Trimming took off 4 bases at V and 2 bases at J, with 6 bases between the two ends. The chain uses TRBV11-2 and TRBJ2-1, with D unresolved. The origin of this receptor is a woman in her thirties in good health and CMV-seronegative. Sample: PBMCs. The CDR3 here is CASSSVPYNEQFF. Written as DNA, the CDR3 is TGTGCCAGCAGCTCCGTCCCCTACAATGAGCAGTTCTTC. Combining the CDR3 with reference TRBV11-2 and TRBJ2-1 gives the whole variable domain EAGVAQSPRYKIIEKRQSVAFWCNPISGHATLYWYQQILGQGPKLLIQFQNNGVVDDSQLPKDRFSAERLKGVDSTLKIQPAKLEDSAVYLCASSSVPYNEQFFGPGTRLTVL.